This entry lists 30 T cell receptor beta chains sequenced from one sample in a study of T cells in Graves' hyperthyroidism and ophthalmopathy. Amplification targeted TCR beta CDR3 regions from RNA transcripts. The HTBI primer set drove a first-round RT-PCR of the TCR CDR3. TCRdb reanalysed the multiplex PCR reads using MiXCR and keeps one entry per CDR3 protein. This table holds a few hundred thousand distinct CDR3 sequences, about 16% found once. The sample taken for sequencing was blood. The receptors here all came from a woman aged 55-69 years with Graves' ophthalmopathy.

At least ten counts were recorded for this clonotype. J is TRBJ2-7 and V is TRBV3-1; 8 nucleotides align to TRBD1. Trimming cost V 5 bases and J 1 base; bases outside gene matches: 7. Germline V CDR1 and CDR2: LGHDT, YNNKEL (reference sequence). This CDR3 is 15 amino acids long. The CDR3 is CASSYGTGGSYEQYF. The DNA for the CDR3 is TGTGCCAGCAGCTATGGGACAGGAGGTTCCTACGAGCAGTACTTC.

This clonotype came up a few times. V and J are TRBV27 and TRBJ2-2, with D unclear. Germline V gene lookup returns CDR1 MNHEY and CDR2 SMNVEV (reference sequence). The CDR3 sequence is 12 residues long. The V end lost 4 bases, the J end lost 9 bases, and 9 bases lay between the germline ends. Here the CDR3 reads CASSSGLRELFF. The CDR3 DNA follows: TGTGCCAGCAGTTCTGGCCTCCGGGAGCTGTTTTTT.

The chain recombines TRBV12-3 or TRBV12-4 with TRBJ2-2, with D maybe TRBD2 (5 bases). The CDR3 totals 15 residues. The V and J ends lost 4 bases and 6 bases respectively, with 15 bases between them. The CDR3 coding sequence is TGTGCCAGCAGTTCACTAGGTCGGCTGGCCGGGGAGCTGTTTTTT. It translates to CASSSLGRLAGELFF.

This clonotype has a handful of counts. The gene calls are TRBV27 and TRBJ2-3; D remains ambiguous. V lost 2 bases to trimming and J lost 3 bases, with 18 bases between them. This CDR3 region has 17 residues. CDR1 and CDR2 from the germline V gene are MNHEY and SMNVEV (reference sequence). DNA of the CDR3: TGTGCCAGCAGTTTAAAGGGCCGCTTCGGGTGGACAGATACGCAGTATTTT. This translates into CASSLKGRFGWTDTQYF.

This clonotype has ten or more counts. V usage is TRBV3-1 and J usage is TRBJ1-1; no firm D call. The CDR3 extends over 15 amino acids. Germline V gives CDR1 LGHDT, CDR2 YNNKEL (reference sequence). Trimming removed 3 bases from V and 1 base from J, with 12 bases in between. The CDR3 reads CASSQLSASNTEAFF. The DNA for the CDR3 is TGTGCCAGCAGCCAGCTTTCCGCTTCGAACACTGAAGCTTTCTTT. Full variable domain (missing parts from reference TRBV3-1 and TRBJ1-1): DTAVSQTPKYLVTQMGNDKSIKCEQNLGHDTMYWYKQDSKKFLKIMFSYNNKELIINETVPNRFSPKSPDKAHLNLHINSLELGDSAVYFCASSQLSASNTEAFFGQGTRLTVV.

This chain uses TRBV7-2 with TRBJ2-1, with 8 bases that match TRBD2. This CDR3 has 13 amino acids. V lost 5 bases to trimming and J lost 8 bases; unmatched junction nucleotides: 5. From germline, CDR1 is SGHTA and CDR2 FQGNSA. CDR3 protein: CASSGRAGDEQFF. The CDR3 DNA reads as TGTGCCAGCAGCGGTAGAGCGGGAGATGAGCAGTTCTTC.

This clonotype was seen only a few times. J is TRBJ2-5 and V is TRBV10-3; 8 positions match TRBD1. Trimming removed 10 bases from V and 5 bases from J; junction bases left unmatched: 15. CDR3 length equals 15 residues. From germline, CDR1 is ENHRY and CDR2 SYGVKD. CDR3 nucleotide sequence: TGTGCCACCGGACAGGGACCCGAGGATGCTGAGACCCAGTACTTC. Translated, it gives CATGQGPEDAETQYF.

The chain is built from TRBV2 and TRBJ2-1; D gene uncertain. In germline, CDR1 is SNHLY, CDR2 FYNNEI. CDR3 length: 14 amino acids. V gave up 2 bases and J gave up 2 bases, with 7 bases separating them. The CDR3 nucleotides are TGTGCCAGCAGTGAATACGGAACCTACAATGAGCAGTTCTTC. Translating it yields CASSEYGTYNEQFF.

The CDR3 protein is CASSYTTSGRGETQYF. CDR3 coding DNA: TGTGCCAGCAGTTACACGACTAGCGGGAGGGGGGAGACCCAGTACTTC. The chain employs TRBV6-6 and TRBJ2-5; TRBD2 matches 14 bases. CDR1 is MNHNY, CDR2 SVGAGI, per germline (reference sequence). The CDR3 is made up of 16 amino acids. Germline trimming cut 2 bases from V and 5 bases from J; bases unmatched to any gene: 4.

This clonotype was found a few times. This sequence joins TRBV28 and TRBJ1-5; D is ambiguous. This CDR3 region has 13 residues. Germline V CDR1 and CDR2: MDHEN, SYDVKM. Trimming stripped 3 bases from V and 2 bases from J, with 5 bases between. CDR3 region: CASSFPGNQPQHF. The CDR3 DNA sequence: TGTGCCAGCAGTTTCCCTGGCAATCAGCCCCAGCATTTT. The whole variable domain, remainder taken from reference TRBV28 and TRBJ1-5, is DVKVTQSSRYLVKRTGEKVFLECVQDMDHENMFWYRQDPGLGLRLIYFSYDVKMKEKGDIPEGYSVSREKKERFSLILESASTNQTSMYLCASSFPGNQPQHFGDGTRLSIL.

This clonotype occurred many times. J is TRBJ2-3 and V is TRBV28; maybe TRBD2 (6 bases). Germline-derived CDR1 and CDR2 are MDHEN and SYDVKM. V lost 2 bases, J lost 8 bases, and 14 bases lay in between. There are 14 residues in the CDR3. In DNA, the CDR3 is TGTGCCAGCAGTTTACTTCGGGAGTCCCGTACGCAGTATTTT. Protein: CASSLLRESRTQYF. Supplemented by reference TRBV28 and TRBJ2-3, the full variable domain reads DVKVTQSSRYLVKRTGEKVFLECVQDMDHENMFWYRQDPGLGLRLIYFSYDVKMKEKGDIPEGYSVSREKKERFSLILESASTNQTSMYLCASSLLRESRTQYFGPGTRLTVL.

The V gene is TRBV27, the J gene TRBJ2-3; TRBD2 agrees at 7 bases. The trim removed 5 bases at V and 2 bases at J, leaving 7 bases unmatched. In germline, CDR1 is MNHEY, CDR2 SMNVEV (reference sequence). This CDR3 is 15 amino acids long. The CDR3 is CASSGGLHYTDTQYF. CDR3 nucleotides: TGTGCCAGCAGTGGGGGACTACACTACACAGATACGCAGTATTTT.

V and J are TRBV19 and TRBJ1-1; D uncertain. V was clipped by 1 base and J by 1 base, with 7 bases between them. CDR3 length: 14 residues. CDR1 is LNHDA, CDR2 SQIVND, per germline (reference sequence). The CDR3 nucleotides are TGTGCCAGTAGTATAGGCGAGAGGAACACTGAAGCTTTCTTT. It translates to CASSIGERNTEAFF.

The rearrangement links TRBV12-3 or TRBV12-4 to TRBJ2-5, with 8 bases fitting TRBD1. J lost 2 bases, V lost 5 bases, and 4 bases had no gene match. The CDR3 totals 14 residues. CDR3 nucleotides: TGTGCCAGCAGTCCACGGGACAGGCAAGAGACCCAGTACTTC. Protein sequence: CASSPRDRQETQYF.

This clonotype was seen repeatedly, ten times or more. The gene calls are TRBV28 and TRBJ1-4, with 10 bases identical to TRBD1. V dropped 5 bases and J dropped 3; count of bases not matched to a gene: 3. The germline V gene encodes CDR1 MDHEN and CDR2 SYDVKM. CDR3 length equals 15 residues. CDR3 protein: CASSGGTGANEKLFF. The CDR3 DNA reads TGTGCCAGCAGTGGCGGGACAGGGGCTAATGAAAAACTGTTTTTT.

The CDR3 DNA reads TGTGCCGGGGCGGGAGATCAAACCGGGGAGCTGTTTTTT. Residues: CAGAGDQTGELFF. The genes are TRBV10-3 and TRBJ2-2; 7 bases are shared with TRBD2. The V and J ends lost 11 bases and 5 bases, in that order; junction bases with no gene match: 8. The CDR3 totals 13 residues. In germline, CDR1 is ENHRY, CDR2 SYGVKD.

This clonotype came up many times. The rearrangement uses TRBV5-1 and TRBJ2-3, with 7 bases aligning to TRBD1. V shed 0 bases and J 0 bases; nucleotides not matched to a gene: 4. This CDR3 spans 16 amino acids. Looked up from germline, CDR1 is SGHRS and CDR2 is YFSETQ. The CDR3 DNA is TGCGCCAGCAGCTTGGGGGACAGACCTAGCACAGATACGCAGTATTTT. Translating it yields CASSLGDRPSTDTQYF.

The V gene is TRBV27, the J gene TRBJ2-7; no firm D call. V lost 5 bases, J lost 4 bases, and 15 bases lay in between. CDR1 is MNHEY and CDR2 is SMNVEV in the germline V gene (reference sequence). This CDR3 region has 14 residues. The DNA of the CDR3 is TGTGCCAGCAGTGTCGCCGGGCCAATATACGAGCAGTACTTC. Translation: CASSVAGPIYEQYF.

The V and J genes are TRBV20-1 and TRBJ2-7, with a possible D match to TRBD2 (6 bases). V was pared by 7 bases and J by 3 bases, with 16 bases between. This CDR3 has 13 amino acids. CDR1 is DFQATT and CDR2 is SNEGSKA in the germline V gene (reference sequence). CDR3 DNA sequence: TGCAGTGGAGGGGCGGGAAACAACTACGAGCAGTACTTC. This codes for CSGGAGNNYEQYF.

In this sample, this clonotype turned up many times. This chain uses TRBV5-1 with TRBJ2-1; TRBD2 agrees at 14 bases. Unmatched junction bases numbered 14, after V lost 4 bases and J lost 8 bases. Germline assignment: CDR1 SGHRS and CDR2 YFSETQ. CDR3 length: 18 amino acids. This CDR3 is CASSTIETSGRAVDEQFF. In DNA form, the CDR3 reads TGCGCCAGCAGCACTATCGAGACTAGCGGGAGGGCCGTTGATGAGCAGTTCTTC.

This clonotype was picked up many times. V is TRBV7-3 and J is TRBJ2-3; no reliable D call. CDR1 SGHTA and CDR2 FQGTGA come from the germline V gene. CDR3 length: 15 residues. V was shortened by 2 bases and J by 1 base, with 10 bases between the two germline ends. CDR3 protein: CASSLVSGRTDTQYF. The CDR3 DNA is TGTGCCAGCAGCTTAGTTTCGGGCCGCACAGATACGCAGTATTTT.

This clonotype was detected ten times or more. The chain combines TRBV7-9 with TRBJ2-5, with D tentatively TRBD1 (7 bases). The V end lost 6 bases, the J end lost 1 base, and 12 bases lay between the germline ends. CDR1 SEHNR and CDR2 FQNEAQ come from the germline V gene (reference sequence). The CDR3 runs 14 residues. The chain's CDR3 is CASRTGTGQETQYF. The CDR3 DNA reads TGTGCCAGCAGGACAGGGACTGGCCAAGAGACCCAGTACTTC.

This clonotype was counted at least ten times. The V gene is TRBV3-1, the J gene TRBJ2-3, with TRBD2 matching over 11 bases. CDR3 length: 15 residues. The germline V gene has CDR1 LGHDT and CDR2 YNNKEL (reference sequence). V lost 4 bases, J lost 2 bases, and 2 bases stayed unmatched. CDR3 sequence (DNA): TGTGCCAGCAGCCTGGGACTAGCGGACACAGATACGCAGTATTTT. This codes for CASSLGLADTDTQYF.

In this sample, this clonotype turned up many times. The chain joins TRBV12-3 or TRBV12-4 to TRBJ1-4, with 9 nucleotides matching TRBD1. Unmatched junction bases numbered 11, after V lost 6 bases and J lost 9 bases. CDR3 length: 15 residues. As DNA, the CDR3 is TGTGCCAGCAGACCTCTAACAGGGGGCGCAAAAAAACTGTTTTTT. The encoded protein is CASRPLTGGAKKLFF.

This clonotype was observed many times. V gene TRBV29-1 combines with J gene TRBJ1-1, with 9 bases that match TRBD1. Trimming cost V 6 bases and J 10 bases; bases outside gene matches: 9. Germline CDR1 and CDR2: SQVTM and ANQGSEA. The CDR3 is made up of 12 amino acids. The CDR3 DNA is TGCAGCGTGCGCCCGGGACAGGGTGGAGCTTTCTTT. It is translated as CSVRPGQGGAFF.

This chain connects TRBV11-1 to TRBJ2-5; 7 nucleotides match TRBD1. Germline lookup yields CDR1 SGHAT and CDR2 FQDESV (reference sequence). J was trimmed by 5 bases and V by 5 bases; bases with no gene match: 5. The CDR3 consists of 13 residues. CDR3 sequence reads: CASSPDRHETQYF. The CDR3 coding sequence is TGTGCCAGCAGCCCGGACAGGCACGAGACCCAGTACTTC.

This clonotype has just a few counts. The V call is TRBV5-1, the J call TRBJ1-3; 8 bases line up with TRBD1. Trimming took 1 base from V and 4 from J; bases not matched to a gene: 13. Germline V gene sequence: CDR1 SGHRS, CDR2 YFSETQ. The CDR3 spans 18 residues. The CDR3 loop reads CASSLTGGVAVLGNTIYF. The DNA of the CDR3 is TGCGCCAGCAGCTTGACAGGGGGAGTAGCGGTTCTGGGAAACACCATATATTTT.

CDR3 sequence (DNA): TGCAGCGTTGAAGGTACGGTGCTTAGCTCCTACAATGAGCAGTTCTTC. It encodes CSVEGTVLSSYNEQFF. The chain joins TRBV29-1 to TRBJ2-1; D ambiguous. V shed 1 base and J shed 0 bases, with 13 bases lying between them. The length of the CDR3 is 16 residues. CDR1 and CDR2 from the germline V gene are SQVTM and ANQGSEA.

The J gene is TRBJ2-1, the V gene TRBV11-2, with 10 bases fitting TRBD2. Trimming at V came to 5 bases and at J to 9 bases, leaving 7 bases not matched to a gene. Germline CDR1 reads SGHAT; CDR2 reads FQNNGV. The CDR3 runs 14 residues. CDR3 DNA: TGTGCCAGCAGCCTCCTAGCGGGAGAAGGTGAGCAGTTCTTC. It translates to CASSLLAGEGEQFF.

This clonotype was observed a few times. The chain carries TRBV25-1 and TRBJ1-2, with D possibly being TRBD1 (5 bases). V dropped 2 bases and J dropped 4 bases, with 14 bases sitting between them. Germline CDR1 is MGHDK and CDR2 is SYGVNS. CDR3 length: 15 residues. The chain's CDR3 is CASSEPGQGFYGYTF. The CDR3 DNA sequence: TGTGCCAGCAGTGAACCGGGCCAGGGCTTCTATGGCTACACCTTC.